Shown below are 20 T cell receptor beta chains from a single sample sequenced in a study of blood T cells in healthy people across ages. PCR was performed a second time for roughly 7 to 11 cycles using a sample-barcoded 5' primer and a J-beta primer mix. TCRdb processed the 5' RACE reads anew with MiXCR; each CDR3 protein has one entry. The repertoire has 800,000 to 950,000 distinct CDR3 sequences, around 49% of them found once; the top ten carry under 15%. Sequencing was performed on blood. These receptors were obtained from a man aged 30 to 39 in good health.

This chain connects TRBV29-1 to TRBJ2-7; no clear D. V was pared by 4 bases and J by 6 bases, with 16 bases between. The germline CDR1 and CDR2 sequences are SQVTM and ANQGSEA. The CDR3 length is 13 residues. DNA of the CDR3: TGCAGCGTTGTTAGGTCGCCACGACGCGAGCAGTACTTC. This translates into CSVVRSPRREQYF.

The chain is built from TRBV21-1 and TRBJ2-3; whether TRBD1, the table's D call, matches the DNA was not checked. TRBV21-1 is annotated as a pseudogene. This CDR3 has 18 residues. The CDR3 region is CASSKEGAGEPAPDTQYF. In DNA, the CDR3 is TGTGCCAGCAGCAAAGAAGGGGCTGGGGAGCCAGCCCCTGATACGCAGTATTTT.

Written as DNA, the CDR3 is TGTGCCAGCAGCTTAGGAGGGTCACTGTCAGCTTTCTTT. This encodes CASSLGGSLSAFF. V gene TRBV7-8 combines with J gene TRBJ1-1; D gene unclear. From germline, CDR1 is SGHVS and CDR2 FQNEAQ. The CDR3 is 13 residues long. V was trimmed by 1 base and J by 10 bases, leaving 13 bases between them.

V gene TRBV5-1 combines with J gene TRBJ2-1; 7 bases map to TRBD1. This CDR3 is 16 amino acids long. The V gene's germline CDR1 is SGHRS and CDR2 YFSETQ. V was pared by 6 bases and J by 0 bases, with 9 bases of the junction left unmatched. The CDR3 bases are TGCGCCAGCATCAACCGGGCAGGGGGCTCCTACAATGAGCAGTTCTTC. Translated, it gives CASINRAGGSYNEQFF.

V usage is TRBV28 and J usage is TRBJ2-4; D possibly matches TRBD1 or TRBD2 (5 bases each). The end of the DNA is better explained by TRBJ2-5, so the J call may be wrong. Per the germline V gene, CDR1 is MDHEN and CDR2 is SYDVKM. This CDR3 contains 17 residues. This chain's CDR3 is CASSFLPSVRGRETQYF. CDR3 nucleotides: TGTGCCAGCAGTTTTCTCCCCTCCGTAAGGGGACGTGAGACCCAGTACTTC.

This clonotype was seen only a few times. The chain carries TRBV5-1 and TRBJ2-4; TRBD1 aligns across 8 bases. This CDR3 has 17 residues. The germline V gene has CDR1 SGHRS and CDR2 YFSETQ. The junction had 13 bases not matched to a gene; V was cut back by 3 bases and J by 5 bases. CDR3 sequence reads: CASSSTTGVLGQNIQYF. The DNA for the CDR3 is TGCGCCAGCAGCTCCACGACAGGGGTACTGGGGCAAAACATTCAGTACTTC.

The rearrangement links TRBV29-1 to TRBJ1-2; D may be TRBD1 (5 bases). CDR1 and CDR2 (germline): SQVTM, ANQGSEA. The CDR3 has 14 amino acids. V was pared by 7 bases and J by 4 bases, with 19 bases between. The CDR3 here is CSAVGVSLVYGYTF. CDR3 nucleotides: TGCAGCGCCGTAGGGGTCTCGCTCGTCTATGGCTACACCTTC.

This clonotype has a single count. The CDR3 protein is CAISESKGQGGRNEQYF. The DNA of the CDR3 is TGTGCCATCAGTGAGTCCAAGGGACAGGGAGGTCGGAACGAGCAGTACTTC. V gene TRBV10-3 combines with J gene TRBJ2-5; TRBD1 aligns across 9 bases. Gene TRBJ2-7 matches the end of the DNA better, so the J call may be wrong. The CDR3 covers 17 residues. The germline CDR1 and CDR2 sequences are ENHRY and SYGVKD.

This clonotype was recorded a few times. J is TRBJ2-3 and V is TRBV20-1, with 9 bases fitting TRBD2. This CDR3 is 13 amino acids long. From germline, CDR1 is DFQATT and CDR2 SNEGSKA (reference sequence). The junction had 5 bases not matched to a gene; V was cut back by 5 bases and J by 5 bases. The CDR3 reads CSARPSGEDTQYF. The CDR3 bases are TGCAGTGCTCGGCCTAGCGGGGAAGATACGCAGTATTTT.

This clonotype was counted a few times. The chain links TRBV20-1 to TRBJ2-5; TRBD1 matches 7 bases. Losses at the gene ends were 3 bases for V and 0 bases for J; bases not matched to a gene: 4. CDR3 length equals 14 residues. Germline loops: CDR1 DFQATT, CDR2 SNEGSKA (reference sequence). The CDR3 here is CSASGTVYQETQYF. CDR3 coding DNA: TGCAGTGCTAGCGGGACAGTTTACCAAGAGACCCAGTACTTC.

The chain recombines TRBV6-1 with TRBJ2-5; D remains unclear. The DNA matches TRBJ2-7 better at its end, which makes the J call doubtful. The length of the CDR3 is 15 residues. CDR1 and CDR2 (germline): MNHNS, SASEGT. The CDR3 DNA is TGTGCCAGCAGTGAGAGTCCGGGCCCTGGCTACGAGCAGTACTTC. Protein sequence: CASSESPGPGYEQYF.

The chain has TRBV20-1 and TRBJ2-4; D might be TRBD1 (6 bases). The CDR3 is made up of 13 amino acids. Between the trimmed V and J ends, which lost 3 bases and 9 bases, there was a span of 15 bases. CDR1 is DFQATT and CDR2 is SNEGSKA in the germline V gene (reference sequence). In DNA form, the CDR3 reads TGCAGTGCTAGGGAAACAGGGAGAAGCATTCAGTACTTC. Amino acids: CSARETGRSIQYF.

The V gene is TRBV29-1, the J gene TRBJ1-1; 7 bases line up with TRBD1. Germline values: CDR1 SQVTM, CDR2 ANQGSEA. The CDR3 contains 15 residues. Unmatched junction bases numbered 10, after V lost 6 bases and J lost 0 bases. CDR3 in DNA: TGCAGCGTGACAGGGTTTTGGGGGCTGAACACTGAAGCTTTCTTT. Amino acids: CSVTGFWGLNTEAFF.

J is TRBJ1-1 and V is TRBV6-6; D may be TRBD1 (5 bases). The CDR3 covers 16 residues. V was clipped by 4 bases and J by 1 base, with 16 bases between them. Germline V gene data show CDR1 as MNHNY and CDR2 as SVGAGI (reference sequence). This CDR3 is CASSFPLTAKNTEAFF. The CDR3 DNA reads TGTGCCAGCAGTTTCCCCCTGACAGCGAAGAACACTGAAGCTTTCTTT.

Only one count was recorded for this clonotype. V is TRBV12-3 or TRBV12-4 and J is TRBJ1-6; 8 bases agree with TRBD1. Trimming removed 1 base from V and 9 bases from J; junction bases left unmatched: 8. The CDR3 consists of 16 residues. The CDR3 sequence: CASSLVLRTGTSPLHF. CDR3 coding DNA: TGTGCCAGCAGTTTAGTATTGCGGACAGGGACTTCACCCCTCCACTTT.

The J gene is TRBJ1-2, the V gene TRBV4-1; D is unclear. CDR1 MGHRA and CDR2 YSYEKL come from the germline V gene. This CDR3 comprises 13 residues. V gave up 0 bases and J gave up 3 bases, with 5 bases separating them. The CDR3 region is CASSQEDYYGYTF. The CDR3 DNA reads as TGCGCCAGCAGCCAAGAGGACTACTATGGCTACACCTTC.

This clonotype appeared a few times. The CDR3 loop reads CASSLSWDSYNSPLHF. The CDR3 DNA reads as TGTGCCAGCAGTTTATCGTGGGACAGCTATAATTCACCCCTCCACTTT. The chain combines TRBV27 with TRBJ1-6, with TRBD1 matching over 7 bases. CDR1 and CDR2 (germline): MNHEY, SMNVEV (reference sequence). This CDR3 region has 16 residues. Trimming removed 0 bases from V and 3 bases from J; junction bases left unmatched: 2.

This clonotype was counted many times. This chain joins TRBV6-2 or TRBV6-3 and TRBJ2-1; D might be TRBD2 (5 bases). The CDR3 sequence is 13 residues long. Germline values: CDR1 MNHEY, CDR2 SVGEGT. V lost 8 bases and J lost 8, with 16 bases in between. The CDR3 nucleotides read TGTGCCAGCCTCCAACCTAGCCCCCATGAGCAGTTCTTC. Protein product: CASLQPSPHEQFF.

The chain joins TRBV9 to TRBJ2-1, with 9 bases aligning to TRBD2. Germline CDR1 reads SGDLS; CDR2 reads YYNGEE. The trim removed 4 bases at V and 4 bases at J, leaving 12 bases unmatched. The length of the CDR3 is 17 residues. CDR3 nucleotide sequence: TGTGCCAGCAGCCCCGTCCCGCGGGGGGGCTTGTACAATGAGCAGTTCTTC. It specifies CASSPVPRGGLYNEQFF.

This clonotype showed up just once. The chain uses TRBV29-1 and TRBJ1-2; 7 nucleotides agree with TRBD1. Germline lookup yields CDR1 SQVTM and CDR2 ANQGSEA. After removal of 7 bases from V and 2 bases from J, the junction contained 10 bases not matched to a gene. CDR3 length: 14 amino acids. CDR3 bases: TGCAGCGCCTTCCAACCGGGACAGAACTATGGCTACACCTTC. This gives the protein CSAFQPGQNYGYTF.